This T cell receptor beta chain comes out of a study of blood T cell repertoires in COVID-19. Study at large: Samples came from the United States, Italy and Spain, spanning acute and convalescent COVID-19. T cells, B-cell-depleted T cells, or PBMCs provided the cDNA or gDNA that served as material.

Some clones are missing from TCRdb's copy, which holds only in-frame ones; the method was immunoSEQ multiplex PCR. The data show approximately 97,000 clones, with 85% seen just once and 38% held by the top ten. Unmatched junction bases numbered 6, after V lost 8 bases and J lost 3 bases. The germline CDR1 and CDR2 sequences are MNHEY and SVGAGI. CDR3 length: 15 amino acids. This sequence joins TRBV6-5 and TRBJ1-3, with 11 bases aligning to TRBD1. Sequenced material: peripheral blood. This sequence originates from an elderly man with acute or convalescent COVID-19. The CDR3 reads CASGRDRGFGNTIYF. Written as DNA, the CDR3 is TGTGCCAGCGGCCGGGACAGGGGGTTTGGAAACACCATATATTTT.